This TCR beta chain was sequenced in a study of beta chain features in type 1 diabetes. Study at large: Comparable age, gender and cell yields were observed in patients relative to healthy donors. Study-wide findings and caveats: Patients with type 1 diabetes carried fewer insertions and had more deletions at their VDJ junctions. The cDNA sequencing approach could over-represent high-TCR-expressing cells. Significant though moderate, a shortening of TCRB CDR3s appeared in all four CD4+ subsets of Type 1 diabetes patients.

Trimming removed 6 bases from V and 8 bases from J; junction bases left unmatched: 8. The V gene's germline CDR1 is MNHEY and CDR2 SMNVEV (reference sequence). The length of the CDR3 is 13 residues. The study reverse transcribed the entire isolated RNA, so it sequenced expressed TCRB transcripts. Sequenced by immunoSEQ multiplex PCR; TCRdb stores in-frame clones only, minus some. The sample gives about 900,000 clones, under 20% of which show up once; about 0.025% is in the top ten. The table lists this clone with a count of one. No antigen is known for it. The chain is built from TRBV27 and TRBJ2-3; TRBD2 agrees at 7 bases. The sequenced material came from naive CD4+ T cells from blood. The TCR originated in a woman younger than 35 in good health. The CDR3 sequence is CASRPGTIGTQYF. The CDR3 DNA sequence: TGTGCCAGCAGACCAGGGACTATTGGTACGCAGTATTTT.